A single sample gave rise to the 13 T cell receptor beta chains below, sequenced in a study of cytomegalovirus exposure and HLA in healthy donors (dated by TCRdb to about 2017). The library was prepared using the immunoSEQ multiplex PCR assay. For the multiplex PCR, a mixture combining 60 forward primers for TCR Vbeta segments and 13 reverse primers for TCR Jbeta segments was used. The table was pulled from immuneACCESS by TCRdb, which kept in-frame rearrangements only. Such tables lose some clones; where checked, under half of the loss comes from unresolved V genes, and the rest has no known cause. This sample lists about 120,000 clones; 50% to 70% were detected once. The top ten clones comprise roughly 10% of the sample. Specimen: PBMCs. The receptors stem from a woman aged 35 to 49 in good health and CMV-seropositive.

J is TRBJ2-1 and V is TRBV7-2, with 7 bases fitting TRBD1. CDR1 SGHTA and CDR2 FQGNSA come from the germline V gene. This CDR3 spans 16 amino acids. V was clipped by 5 bases and J by 3 bases; unmatched bases: 10. The DNA of the CDR3 is TGTGCCAGCAGCGTTAGTTCAGACAGGGTCTACAATGAGCAGTTCTTC. Amino acid sequence: CASSVSSDRVYNEQFF.

The chain recombines TRBV5-1 with TRBJ2-7, with 9 bases identical to TRBD2. J was trimmed by 5 bases and V by 0 bases; bases with no gene match: 3. CDR3 length equals 14 residues. CDR1 is SGHRS and CDR2 is YFSETQ in the germline V gene. The DNA for the CDR3 is TGCGCCAGCAGCTTGGAGGGGACTAGCAACGAGCAGTACTTC. Its protein product is CASSLEGTSNEQYF.

The rearrangement uses TRBV9 and TRBJ2-5; a possible D gene is TRBD1 (5 bases). CDR1 SGDLS and CDR2 YYNGEE come from the germline V gene. V lost 4 bases to trimming and J lost 3 bases, with 16 bases between them. The CDR3 spans 15 residues. The CDR3 loop is CASSTIVGAKETQYF. The CDR3 nucleotides are TGTGCCAGCAGCACTATTGTAGGGGCGAAAGAGACCCAGTACTTC. The full variable domain, with the rest looked up from reference TRBV9 and TRBJ2-5, is DSGVTQTPKHLITATGQRVTLRCSPRSGDLSVYWYQQSLDQGLQFLIQYYNGEERAKGNILERFSAQQFPDLHSELNLSSLELGDSALYFCASSTIVGAKETQYFGPGTRLLVL.

The chain links TRBV7-3 to TRBJ2-2, with 8 bases that match TRBD2. The germline V gene encodes CDR1 SGHTA and CDR2 FQGTGA. CDR3 length: 15 amino acids. V was pared by 3 bases and J by 5 bases, with 5 bases of the junction left unmatched. For the CDR3, the DNA is TGTGCCAGCAGCTTGTCGGGAGGGGGTACCGGGGAGCTGTTTTTT. Translation: CASSLSGGGTGELFF.

This clone has more than one count but fewer than ten. The chain carries TRBV7-9 and TRBJ2-1; maybe TRBD1 (5 bases). The CDR3 has 15 amino acids. Germline CDR1 SEHNR, CDR2 FQNEAQ (reference sequence). V lost 8 bases to trimming and J lost 0 bases, with 14 bases between them. CDR3 amino acids: CASVRTRSSYNEQFF. CDR3 coding DNA: TGTGCCAGCGTTCGGACAAGGTCCTCCTACAATGAGCAGTTCTTC. The whole variable domain, filled in from reference TRBV7-9 and TRBJ2-1, reads DTGVSQNPRHKITKRGQNVTFRCDPISEHNRLYWYRQTLGQGPEFLTYFQNEAQLEKSRLLSDRFSAERPKGSFSTLEIQRTEQGDSAMYLCASVRTRSSYNEQFFGPGTRLTVL.

CDR3 bases: TGTGCCACCAGCAGAGATCTAGTTGGGAGGGCATATGGCTACACCTTC. Its protein product is CATSRDLVGRAYGYTF. V gene TRBV15 combines with J gene TRBJ1-2; D call uncertain. V lost 0 bases and J 5 bases, leaving 16 bases between the germline ends. Germline V gives CDR1 LNHNV, CDR2 YYDKDF (reference sequence). The CDR3 covers 16 residues.

The chain has TRBV7-2 and TRBJ1-1; D is unclear. The V and J ends lost 1 base and 3 bases respectively, with 9 bases between them. CDR1 and CDR2 from the germline V gene are SGHTA and FQGNSA. The CDR3 consists of 14 residues. CDR3 nucleotide sequence: TGTGCCAGCAGCTTAGTGGGAGGTGACACTGAAGCTTTCTTT. It yields the protein CASSLVGGDTEAFF.

The J gene is TRBJ2-7, the V gene TRBV5-4; maybe TRBD2 (6 bases). The CDR3 sequence is 16 residues long. Trimming took 0 bases from V and 4 from J, leaving 17 bases between them. Germline loops: CDR1 SGHNT, CDR2 YYREEE (reference sequence). The CDR3: CASSLDFEAGKYEQYF. The DNA for the CDR3 is TGTGCCAGCAGCTTGGACTTCGAGGCGGGAAAATACGAGCAGTACTTC.

The rearrangement links TRBV30 to TRBJ1-5, with D tentatively TRBD1 (5 bases). The germline gives CDR1 GTSNPN, CDR2 SVGIG (reference sequence). CDR3 size: 13 residues. V lost 3 bases and J lost 2, with 8 bases in between. In DNA form, the CDR3 reads TGTGCCTGGAGCGACAGTCGCAATCAGCCCCAGCATTTT. Its translation: CAWSDSRNQPQHF.

The DNA of the CDR3 is TGTGCCAGCAGCTTGGGGCCGGGGGATTCTAATGAGCAGTTCTTC. It codes for CASSLGPGDSNEQFF. The chain is built from TRBV7-9 and TRBJ2-1, with D perhaps matching TRBD2 (6 bases). Germline V gene sequence: CDR1 SEHNR, CDR2 FQNEAQ (reference sequence). V lost 3 bases and J 7 bases, leaving 16 bases between the germline ends. CDR3 length: 15 amino acids.

The V call is TRBV6-5, the J call TRBJ1-1; 9 nucleotides align to TRBD1. The CDR3 is 15 amino acids. The V segment lost 8 bases and the J segment 2 bases; nucleotides outside the gene matches: 9. Germline V gene data show CDR1 as MNHEY and CDR2 as SVGAGI. The CDR3 spells CASSKTGGHNTEAFF. The CDR3 nucleotides are TGTGCCAGCTCCAAAACAGGGGGCCATAACACTGAAGCTTTCTTT.

This clone was found a few times. This chain joins TRBV6-5 and TRBJ1-1; weak D call: TRBD1 (6 bases). Trimming pared 1 base from V and 3 bases from J, leaving 15 bases between. This CDR3 is built from 16 residues. CDR1 and CDR2 (germline): MNHEY, SVGAGI. The CDR3 protein is CASSYWEHQGHTEAFF. The CDR3, as DNA: TGTGCCAGCAGTTACTGGGAACATCAGGGGCACACTGAAGCTTTCTTT.

This sequence joins TRBV5-4 and TRBJ1-2; D unclear. V was cut by 4 bases and J by 6 bases, with 16 bases left in between. Germline CDR1 reads SGHNT; CDR2 reads YYREEE (reference sequence). This CDR3 has 14 residues. In nucleotides, the CDR3 is TGTGCCAGCAGCCGTGGACTAGAAGAGCATGGCTACACCTTC. Translation gives CASSRGLEEHGYTF.